This T cell receptor (beta chain) was observed in a study of control samples from healthy donors and cancer patients (dated by TCRdb to 2018 to 2021). Worth noting for this clone: The antigen it binds to is not known. Qualities for individual bases were not recorded, and no much larger clone is one base off.

From cysteine to phenylalanine, the CDR3 is 15 amino acids long. Left in the record is the CDR3 DNA by itself, 45 bases read in frame from the first base. The trim is 6 bases for V and 0 bases for J, with a gap of 13 bases between the germline ends. From the germline V gene, CDR1 is SGHTS and CDR2 is YDEGEE. The library was built by means of the immunoSEQ multiplex PCR assay. TCRdb limited this immuneACCESS table to in-frame rearrangements with V and J called. A share of clones is missing; checked studies link under half to unresolved V genes, and the rest is unexplained. The sample includes roughly 100,000 clones, with about 85% observed a single time. The top ten constitute 1.3% of the sample.

This TCR was sampled from a woman between 50 and 59 years old in good health. The rearranged chain carries TRBV5-8 and TRBJ2-1; too little of a D gene remains to name it. What was sequenced was blood. The sequenced DNA: TGTGCCAGCATCCAATCCGAGTCCTCCTACAATGAGCAGTTCTTC. Translated, it gives CASIQSESSYNEQFF.